The source of this T cell receptor beta chain is a study of shared clonotypes between healthy human individuals. Within Nashville, Tennessee resided all donors, each a Caucasian adult. CDR3 length: 15 amino acids. Germline V CDR1 and CDR2: SGDLS, YYNGEE. V was clipped by 0 bases and J by 7 bases; unmatched bases: 7. Whole-study findings and limits: Naive subsets generally exceeded memory subsets in estimated richness.

About this clone itself: Its antigen is undetermined.

Data came from immunoSEQ multiplex PCR; TCRdb stores just in-frame clones and leaves some out. The table lists 2 million to 2.5 million clones, 93% of them singletons. The chain couples TRBV9 to TRBJ2-1; 7 bases agree with TRBD2. The sequence derives from a young man in good health. Some clones in this sample may be carry-over from other donors' samples. Specimen: naive CD4+ T cells from PBMCs. Subset specified: CD45RA+ positively selected. CDR3: CASSVGGRAENEQFF. CDR3 DNA sequence: TGTGCCAGCAGCGTAGGTGGGAGGGCCGAGAATGAGCAGTTCTTC.